This T cell receptor beta chain emerged from a study of T-cell reconstitution after alpha-beta-depleted transplantation in children listed by TCRdb under 2016. At the level of the whole study: Using TCR repertoire profiling, the study followed T-cell immune reconstitution in a quantitative way in children after TCRalphabeta/CD19-depleted allogeneic hematopoietic cell transplantation. The investigation overall reported the following: Hyperexpanded clone frequencies declined over subsequent months; after one year, T-cell counts and TCRbeta diversity were mostly attributed to newly produced T cells. Apparently early alphabetaT-cell count recovery about two months after transplant reportedly relied on only several hundred rapidly expanded clones derived from non-depleted graft cells. In some patients, high TCRbeta diversity at day 60 was attributed to recipient T cells and intrathymic progenitors that had survived conditioning.

The germline V gene gives CDR1 as SGHAT and CDR2 as FQNNGV. V loses 3 bases of germline sequence and J loses 8 bases, and the interval between the two ends is 14 bases. The CDR3 starts with the cysteine, ends with the phenylalanine, and has 14 residues. Only the CDR3 DNA is retained, 42 bases long and in frame from the first base. This clonotype has a handful of counts. It lacks a known antigen. No clone much larger than this one lies a single base away; base qualities are absent. The receptor library was made with PCR. Sequencing instrument: Illumina HiSeq 2500. TCR libraries were prepared with molecular barcoding, using unique molecular identifiers to normalize TCRbeta repertoire quantification. The raw public reads went through TCRdb reprocessing: fastp at Q25, MiXCR clone calling, in-frame beta chains kept. Every CDR3 protein is listed once, alongside the most common genes and DNA of its rows. This sample gives 900,000 or so distinct CDR3 sequences in total; about 16% of them show up just once. The ten largest clonotypes hold roughly 5% of the sample.

Read against the paper, the sample's treatment or condition label means: allogeneic hematopoietic cell transplantation with graft depleted of TCRalphabeta T cells and CD19 B cells. Transplant recipients were children who received TCRalphabeta/CD19-depleted allogeneic hematopoietic cell grafts. The sequence was obtained from a male patient between 10 and 17 years old who had a stem cell transplant for acute lymphoblastic leukemia, so the T cells may come from the graft donor. Here the chain combines TRBV11-2 and TRBJ2-1, with a tentative D call of TRBD1 or TRBD2, each matching 5 bases. The material sequenced was PBMCs, mostly from graft donor cells, taken 360 days after TCRalphabeta/CD19-depleted stem cell transplant. The CDR3 sequence is CASSFPGALYEQFF. The DNA sequence reads TGTGCCAGCAGCTTTCCCGGGGCCCTCTATGAGCAGTTCTTC. Supplemented by the reference TRBV11-2 and TRBJ2-1 proteins around the CDR3, the complete variable domain is EAGVAQSPRYKIIEKRQSVAFWCNPISGHATLYWYQQILGQGPKLLIQFQNNGVVDDSQLPKDRFSAERLKGVDSTLKIQPAKLEDSAVYLCASSFPGALYEQFFGPGTRLTVL.